These 29 T cell receptor beta chains were all obtained from the same sample, sequenced in a study of blood T cell repertoires in COVID-19. Profiled with immunoSEQ multiplex PCR; TCRdb holds only in-frame clones, not every one. Of around 220,000 clones listed, about 88% are singletons. The sample taken for sequencing was peripheral blood. The receptors were sampled from a woman aged 45-65 years with COVID-19, enrolled during active disease.

The genes are TRBV24-1 and TRBJ1-2; D might be TRBD1 (6 bases). This CDR3 is 14 amino acids long. V was cut by 0 bases and J by 6 bases, with 10 bases left in between. Germline assignment: CDR1 KGHDR and CDR2 SFDVKD. Written as DNA, the CDR3 is TGTGCCACCAGTGATTTGACAGGGAGGGATGGCTACACCTTC. Encoded protein: CATSDLTGRDGYTF.

This rearrangement joins TRBV12-3 or TRBV12-4 to TRBJ1-4; maybe TRBD1 (5 bases). V was clipped by 4 bases and J by 8 bases, with 8 bases between them. The CDR3 totals 12 residues. In DNA, the CDR3 is TGTGCCAGCAGTTGGGGGGGGGAAAAACTGTTTTTT. Protein: CASSWGGEKLFF.

V and J are TRBV7-9 and TRBJ1-6; 8 bases fit TRBD1. The CDR3 spans 16 residues. The ends lost 2 bases at V and 6 bases at J; junction bases unmatched: 6. Germline V gives CDR1 SEHNR, CDR2 FQNEAQ (reference sequence). CDR3 loop: CASSLQGAQANSPLHF. As DNA, the CDR3 is TGTGCCAGCAGCTTACAGGGGGCGCAGGCTAATTCACCCCTCCACTTT.

This rearrangement joins TRBV4-1 to TRBJ1-1, with a weak D call TRBD1 (5 bases). V lost 4 bases, J lost 3 bases, and 15 bases lay in between. CDR1 and CDR2 from the germline V gene are MGHRA and YSYEKL. The CDR3 runs 15 residues. The CDR3 DNA follows: TGCGCCAGCAGCCCTCTGTCCAGGGCCCACACTGAAGCTTTCTTT. Translating it yields CASSPLSRAHTEAFF.

The chain couples TRBV5-1 to TRBJ2-3; 7 nucleotides match TRBD2. Germline trimming cut 0 bases from V and 0 bases from J; bases unmatched to any gene: 4. Germline V gene data show CDR1 as SGHRS and CDR2 as YFSETQ. This CDR3 is built from 16 residues. The CDR3 reads CASSLESRGSTDTQYF. CDR3 sequence (DNA): TGCGCCAGCAGCTTGGAATCGCGGGGGAGCACAGATACGCAGTATTTT.

On this clone itself: Other DNA sequences from this sample encode an identical CDR3 as well. The chain carries TRBV5-1 and TRBJ1-2; D not resolved. Trimming left V 0 bases short and J 4 bases short, with 7 bases between. The CDR3 totals 13 residues. The germline V gene encodes CDR1 SGHRS and CDR2 YFSETQ. The DNA for the CDR3 is TGCGCCAGCAGCTTGGACAGCTTCTATGGCTACACCTTC. Encoded protein: CASSLDSFYGYTF.

The rearrangement links TRBV5-1 to TRBJ2-1; D unclear. CDR3 length: 13 amino acids. Between the trimmed V and J ends, which lost 3 bases and 2 bases, there was a span of 6 bases. The germline V gene has CDR1 SGHRS and CDR2 YFSETQ. CDR3 in DNA: TGCGCCAGCAGCTCCCAGACCTACAATGAGCAGTTCTTC. As protein: CASSSQTYNEQFF.

The chain is built from TRBV24-1 and TRBJ1-5, with 7 bases lining up with TRBD1. Unmatched junction bases numbered 4, after V lost 4 bases and J lost 2 bases. Per germline, CDR1 KGHDR and CDR2 SFDVKD. This CDR3 is 15 amino acids long. The CDR3 bases are TGTGCCACCAGTGAGGGCGGACAGGGCAATCAGCCCCAGCATTTT. This translates into CATSEGGQGNQPQHF.

The rearrangement uses TRBV29-1 and TRBJ2-1; D not certain. Germline CDR1 and CDR2: SQVTM and ANQGSEA. The CDR3 runs 14 residues. The V end was cut by 6 bases, the J end by 7 bases, with 19 bases between. DNA of the CDR3: TGCAGCGTCTTTTTTCTCCACCGAGTAAATGAGCAGTTCTTC. Translation gives CSVFFLHRVNEQFF.

The chain carries TRBV29-1 and TRBJ2-6; 8 bases line up with TRBD1. Unmatched junction bases numbered 0, after V lost 5 bases and J lost 0 bases. Germline loops: CDR1 SQVTM, CDR2 ANQGSEA. The CDR3 loop spans 14 amino acids. The CDR3 sequence: CSVTGGSGANVLTF. DNA of the CDR3: TGCAGCGTTACAGGGGGCTCTGGGGCCAACGTCCTGACTTTC.

The table lists this clone with a few counts. The chain is built from TRBV5-1 and TRBJ2-1, with TRBD2 identical over 11 bases. The germline V gene encodes CDR1 SGHRS and CDR2 YFSETQ. V lost 8 bases, J lost 2 bases, and 3 bases stayed unmatched. The CDR3 length is 14 residues. The CDR3 sequence is CASSSGGTYNEQFF. The DNA for the CDR3 is TGCGCCAGTTCTAGCGGGGGGACCTACAATGAGCAGTTCTTC.

This chain connects TRBV6-5 to TRBJ1-4; D is uncertain. The CDR3 is 15 amino acids. Germline CDR1 is MNHEY and CDR2 is SVGAGI. Trimming took off 8 bases at V and 3 bases at J, with 16 bases between the two ends. The CDR3 region has the DNA TGTGCCAGCCGGTGGAGTGGCACCGCTAATGAAAAACTGTTTTTT. This codes for CASRWSGTANEKLFF.

V gene TRBV5-1 combines with J gene TRBJ1-2, with TRBD1 identical over 8 bases. The CDR3 sequence is 16 residues long. Trimming cost V 4 bases and J 8 bases; bases outside gene matches: 16. CDR1 and CDR2 (germline): SGHRS, YFSETQ. This chain's CDR3 is CASSQGTGRFRRGYTF. The CDR3 DNA sequence: TGCGCCAGCAGCCAAGGGACAGGAAGGTTCCGTAGGGGCTACACCTTC.

The V and J genes are TRBV24-1 and TRBJ2-7; a possible D gene is TRBD1 (5 bases). This CDR3 is 17 amino acids long. V lost 5 bases and J lost 5, with 24 bases in between. Germline values: CDR1 KGHDR, CDR2 SFDVKD. The CDR3 DNA reads TGTGCCACCAGTGTTCCTAAGCAGGGAATAGCTCGAGACGAGCAGTACGTC. This gives the protein CATSVPKQGIARDEQYV.

This clone occurred once. The chain is built from TRBV5-1 and TRBJ1-1; D gene uncertain. V lost 2 bases, J lost 9 bases, and 14 bases lay in between. Per germline, CDR1 SGHRS and CDR2 YFSETQ. The CDR3 spans 13 residues. Written as DNA, the CDR3 is TGCGCCAGCAGCTTCGGGTCGATATCACAAGCTTTCTTT. Translated, it gives CASSFGSISQAFF.

This clone appeared once. V usage is TRBV30 and J usage is TRBJ2-3, with 14 bases lining up with TRBD2. V was pared by 3 bases and J by 5 bases, with 7 bases of the junction left unmatched. CDR3 length: 16 amino acids. Per the germline V gene, CDR1 is GTSNPN and CDR2 is SVGIG (reference sequence). The CDR3: CAWRLGLAGVVDTQYF. CDR3 DNA: TGTGCCTGGAGGCTGGGACTAGCGGGGGTTGTAGATACGCAGTATTTT.

Notes on this clone: The same CDR3 arises from other DNA sequences in this sample as well. The chain couples TRBV11-2 to TRBJ2-2; 12 bases map to TRBD2. The CDR3 runs 15 residues. With V trimmed by 8 bases and J by 3 bases, 4 bases remained unmatched. Germline-derived CDR1 and CDR2 are SGHAT and FQNNGV. DNA for the CDR3: TGTGCCAGCCGTCGACTAGCGGGGGACACCGGGGAGCTGTTTTTT. It translates to CASRRLAGDTGELFF.

V is TRBV28 and J is TRBJ2-7, with 12 nucleotides matching TRBD1. CDR1 MDHEN and CDR2 SYDVKM come from the germline V gene. V was clipped by 2 bases and J by 6 bases; unmatched bases: 8. This CDR3 contains 16 residues. The CDR3 reads CASSLEGQGAGGEQYF. CDR3 bases: TGTGCCAGCAGTTTAGAGGGACAGGGGGCGGGAGGCGAGCAGTACTTC.

This clone was recorded a few times. This chain links TRBV7-8 with TRBJ2-7; a possible D gene is TRBD1 (5 bases). The CDR3 has 11 residues. CDR1 SGHVS and CDR2 FQNEAQ come from the germline V gene. With 4 bases removed from V and 10 bases from J, the gap between germline ends came to 11 bases. CDR3 in amino acids: CASSSSTAQYF. In nucleotides, the CDR3 is TGTGCCAGCAGCTCTTCGACAGCCCAGTACTTC.

This clone was seen a few times. This rearrangement joins TRBV15 to TRBJ2-2, with a tentative D call TRBD2 (5 bases). Trimming left V 4 bases short and J 5 bases short, with 11 bases between. Germline CDR1 LNHNV, CDR2 YYDKDF (reference sequence). The CDR3 is 14 residues long. CDR3 bases: TGTGCCACCAGCAAAGGGAGAAAAACCGGGGAGCTGTTTTTT. Translation: CATSKGRKTGELFF.

The chain couples TRBV29-1 to TRBJ2-3; possible D gene TRBD1, 5 bases. CDR1 and CDR2 from the germline V gene are SQVTM and ANQGSEA. The CDR3 spans 14 residues. The V end lost 2 bases, the J end lost 1 base, and 10 bases lay between the germline ends. CDR3: CSVEWGRGTDTQYF. CDR3 coding DNA: TGCAGCGTTGAATGGGGCAGGGGCACAGATACGCAGTATTTT.

This chain links TRBV30 with TRBJ1-2; D gene uncertain. V lost 1 base to trimming and J lost 2 bases, with 11 bases between them. This CDR3 is built from 14 residues. The germline V gene has CDR1 GTSNPN and CDR2 SVGIG (reference sequence). The CDR3 loop reads CAWSDRRRNYGYTF. CDR3 nucleotides: TGTGCCTGGAGTGACCGTCGCAGGAACTATGGCTACACCTTC. The variable domain in full, with the rest retrieved from reference TRBV30 and TRBJ1-2, is SQTIHQWPATLVQPVGSPLSLECTVEGTSNPNLYWYRQAAGRGLQLLFYSVGIGQISSEVPQNLSASRPQDRQFILSSKKLLLSDSGFYLCAWSDRRRNYGYTFGSGTRLTVV.

The V gene is TRBV23-1, the J gene TRBJ1-1; a possible D gene is TRBD1 (6 bases). TRBV23-1 is marked as an open reading frame, function uncertain. The CDR3 covers 17 residues. Trimming removed 0 bases at V and 2 bases at J, with 16 bases between. The CDR3 reads CASSQSVQGKTNTEAFF. For the CDR3, the DNA is TGCGCCAGCAGTCAATCGGTCCAGGGGAAAACAAACACTGAAGCTTTCTTT.

This chain uses TRBV24-1 with TRBJ2-3; 7 bases are a match to TRBD1. The trim removed 4 bases at V and 1 base at J, leaving 7 bases unmatched. Germline CDR1 KGHDR, CDR2 SFDVKD. The CDR3 is 16 amino acids. The CDR3: CATSDRKGARTDTQYF. In nucleotides, the CDR3 is TGTGCCACCAGTGACCGAAAGGGGGCCCGCACAGATACGCAGTATTTT.

The chain carries TRBV5-6 and TRBJ2-1, with 8 nucleotides matching TRBD2. The CDR3 extends over 16 amino acids. The germline V gene has CDR1 SGHDT and CDR2 YYEEEE. V gave up 6 bases and J gave up 3 bases; unmatched junction bases: 11. The chain's CDR3 is CASIAGGPGGYNEQFF. The CDR3 DNA reads as TGTGCCAGCATTGCGGGGGGCCCCGGGGGCTACAATGAGCAGTTCTTC.

This rearrangement joins TRBV19 to TRBJ1-1; 9 nucleotides match TRBD1. V lost 5 bases, J lost 2 bases, and 3 bases stayed unmatched. This CDR3 has 14 residues. Germline CDR1 and CDR2: LNHDA and SQIVND (reference sequence). CDR3 region: CASSAGQGNTEAFF. The DNA of the CDR3 is TGTGCCAGTAGTGCGGGACAGGGAAACACTGAAGCTTTCTTT.

This chain uses TRBV7-6 with TRBJ1-5, with 10 nucleotides matching TRBD1. The junction had 5 bases not matched to a gene; V was cut back by 5 bases and J by 4 bases. The CDR3 is 15 residues long. The germline gives CDR1 SGHVS, CDR2 FNYEAQ. CDR3 region: CASSPRTGGNQPQHF. In DNA form, the CDR3 reads TGTGCCAGCAGCCCCCGGACAGGGGGGAATCAGCCCCAGCATTTT.

V usage is TRBV23-1 and J usage is TRBJ2-7; possibly TRBD1 for D (5 bases). TRBV23-1 is known as an ORF, though its function is uncertain. CDR3 length: 15 residues. The germline V and J ends were trimmed by 2 bases and 4 bases, with 15 bases remaining between them. DNA for the CDR3: TGCGCCAGCAGTCAAAAGGTCGGGCGGACATACGAGCAGTACGTC. It is translated as CASSQKVGRTYEQYV.

The chain joins TRBV10-3 to TRBJ1-3; 7 bases agree with TRBD1. The CDR3 runs to 15 residues. Germline assignment: CDR1 ENHRY and CDR2 SYGVKD. In DNA, the CDR3 is TGTGCTTGCCGGGACAGTCCCCCAGGAGGAAACACCATATATTTT. Amino acid sequence: CACRDSPPGGNTIYF.